This TCR beta chain was sequenced during a study of T cells in women clearing cervical HPV infection. The CDR3 is 14 amino acids. The ends lost 4 bases at V and 4 bases at J; junction bases unmatched: 3. Germline V lookup: CDR1 SGHRS, CDR2 YFSETQ. The data were produced by immunoSEQ multiplex PCR, yet TCRdb's version contains in-frame clones alone and is incomplete. The sample includes about 36,000 clones. On this clone: The missing CDR3 end, 3 residues past where the read stops, is filled in from the germline J gene.

Sequencing used blood buffy coat. The chain combines TRBV5-1 with TRBJ2-7, with TRBD2 matching 12 bases. The sequence was obtained from a woman aged 18 to 75 with a cervical HPV16 infection that either progressed to CIN3+ or cleared (not recorded which). The chain's CDR3 is CASSRTSGRYEQYF. Incomplete CDR3 DNA: TGCGCCAGCAGCAGAACTAGCGGGAGGTACGAG.